What follows describes a single TCR beta chain. The data are from a study of molecular identifiers for immune sequencing clone quantification. About the research overall: In the replicates, RNA derived from approximately 20,000 or 100,000 naive CD8 cells was divided into five parts, and four were sequenced.

Using its own MiXCR run on the PCR reads, TCRdb lists one record per CDR3 protein. The sample shows nearly 55,000 distinct CDR3 sequences, around 34% of them seen only once. Sorting captured naive CD8 T cells as CD8+CD4-CCR7+CD45RA+. Germline loops: CDR1 ENHRY, CDR2 SYGVKD. V lost 4 bases to trimming and J lost 12 bases; unmatched junction nucleotides: 10. The CDR3 has 13 residues. The specimen sequenced was naive CD8+ T cells from blood, with Jurkat cell RNA spiked in. Subset of the sample: FACS-sorted CD8+CD4-CCR7+CD45RA+ naive T cells. The chain has TRBV10-3 and TRBJ1-2, with 8 bases identical to TRBD1. The clonotype originates from a human donor in good health. Some libraries in this study had Jurkat cell RNA spiked in. The CDR3 region has the DNA TGTGCCATCAGTGCTCCGGGACAGGAGATTCACACCTTC. It specifies CAISAPGQEIHTF.